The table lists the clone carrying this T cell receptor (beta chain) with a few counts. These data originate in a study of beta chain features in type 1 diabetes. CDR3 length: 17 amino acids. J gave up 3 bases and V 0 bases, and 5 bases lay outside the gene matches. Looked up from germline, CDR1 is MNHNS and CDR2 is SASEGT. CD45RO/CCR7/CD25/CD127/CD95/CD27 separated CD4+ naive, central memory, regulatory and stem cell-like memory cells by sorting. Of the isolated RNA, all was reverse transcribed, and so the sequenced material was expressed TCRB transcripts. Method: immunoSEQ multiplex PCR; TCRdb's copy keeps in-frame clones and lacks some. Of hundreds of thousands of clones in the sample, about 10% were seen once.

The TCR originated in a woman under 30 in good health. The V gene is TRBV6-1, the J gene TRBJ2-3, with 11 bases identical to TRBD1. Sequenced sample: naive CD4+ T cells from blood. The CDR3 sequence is CASSEAHGTGGTDTQYF. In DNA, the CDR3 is TGTGCCAGCAGTGAAGCGCACGGGACAGGGGGGACAGATACGCAGTATTTT.